This TCR beta chain was captured in a study of shared clonotypes between healthy human individuals. Findings and limits, study-wide: About 5% of naive CD4 clonotypes were common to a few donors.

A word on this clone: The antigen is undetermined.

From CD4+ cells came CD45RA+ naive and CD45RA-negative memory subsets. The assay was immunoSEQ multiplex PCR, and TCRdb's table has in-frame clones only and misses some. The profile shows 2,500,000 or so clones, around 90% of them singletons. Material for sequencing was naive CD4+ T cells sorted from blood. As to subset: CD45RA+ positively selected. This clonotype was obtained from a man aged 18 to 30 in good health.

The CDR3 DNA sequence: TGCGCCAGCAGCCAAGAGGCTAGCGGGGGCGCCCTCCGGGAGCAGTTCTTC. Translating gives CASSQEASGGALREQFF. The chain joins TRBV4-1 to TRBJ2-1; 10 positions agree with TRBD2. The length of the CDR3 is 17 residues. V shed 0 bases, J shed 10 bases, and the junction held 12 bases outside the gene matches. Germline lookup yields CDR1 MGHRA and CDR2 YSYEKL.